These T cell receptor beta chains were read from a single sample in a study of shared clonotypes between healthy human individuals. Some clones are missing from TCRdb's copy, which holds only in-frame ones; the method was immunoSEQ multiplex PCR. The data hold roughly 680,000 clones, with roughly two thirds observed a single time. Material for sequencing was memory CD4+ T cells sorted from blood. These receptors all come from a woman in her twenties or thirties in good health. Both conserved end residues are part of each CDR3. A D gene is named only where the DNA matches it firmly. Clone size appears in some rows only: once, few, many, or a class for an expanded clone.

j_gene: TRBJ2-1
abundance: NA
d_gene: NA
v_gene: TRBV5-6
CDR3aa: CASSFEAHTIDEQFF
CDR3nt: TGTGCCAGCAGCTTCGAGGCACACACAATCGATGAGCAGTTCTTC

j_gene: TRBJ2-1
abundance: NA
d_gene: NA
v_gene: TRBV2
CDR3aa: CASRPHDYGEQFF
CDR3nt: TGTGCCAGCAGGCCCCATGACTACGGTGAGCAGTTCTTC

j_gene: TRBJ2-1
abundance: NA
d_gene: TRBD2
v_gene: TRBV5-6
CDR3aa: CASRRLGYSGMGQFF
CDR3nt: TGTGCCAGCAGGCGATTAGGGTATAGCGGGATGGGGCAGTTCTTC

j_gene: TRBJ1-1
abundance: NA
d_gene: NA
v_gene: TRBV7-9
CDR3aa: CASSSNKNTEAFF
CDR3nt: TGTGCCAGCAGCTCGAACAAGAACACTGAAGCTTTCTTT

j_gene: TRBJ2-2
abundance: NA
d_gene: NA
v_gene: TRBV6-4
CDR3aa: CASRTQGNTGELFF
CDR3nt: TGTGCCAGCCGGACACAGGGGAACACCGGGGAGCTGTTTTTT

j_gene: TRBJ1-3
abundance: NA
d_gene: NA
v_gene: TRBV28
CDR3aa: CASISTDGNTIYF
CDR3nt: TGTGCCAGCATCTCGACAGATGGAAACACCATATATTTT

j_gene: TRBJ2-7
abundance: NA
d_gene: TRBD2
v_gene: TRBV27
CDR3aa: CASSSLAGASYEQYF
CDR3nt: TGTGCCAGCAGTTCACTAGCGGGGGCCTCCTACGAGCAGTACTTC

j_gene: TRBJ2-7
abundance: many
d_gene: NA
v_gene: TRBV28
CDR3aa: CASSLQYEQYF
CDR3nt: TGTGCCAGCAGTTTACAGTACGAGCAGTACTTC

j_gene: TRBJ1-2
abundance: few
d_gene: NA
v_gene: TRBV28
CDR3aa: CASSLNPNGYTF
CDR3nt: TGTGCCAGCAGTTTAAACCCAAACGGCTACACCTTC

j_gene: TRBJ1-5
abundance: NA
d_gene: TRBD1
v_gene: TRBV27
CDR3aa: CASRWTGGHQPQHF
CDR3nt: TGTGCCAGCAGGTGGACAGGGGGCCATCAGCCCCAGCATTTT

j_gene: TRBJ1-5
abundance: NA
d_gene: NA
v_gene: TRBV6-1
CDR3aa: CASSAGRGIRPQHF
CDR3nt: TGTGCCAGCAGTGCCGGGCGGGGTATTCGGCCCCAGCATTTT

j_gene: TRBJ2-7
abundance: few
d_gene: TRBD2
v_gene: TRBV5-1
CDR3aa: CASSLARGSGSGGQYF
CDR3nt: TGCGCCAGCAGCTTGGCCAGGGGTAGCGGGAGTGGAGGGCAGTACTTC

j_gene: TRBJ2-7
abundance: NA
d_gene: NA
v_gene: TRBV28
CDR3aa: CASSSSTSTYEQYF
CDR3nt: TGTGCCAGCAGTTCCTCGACATCCACCTACGAGCAGTACTTC

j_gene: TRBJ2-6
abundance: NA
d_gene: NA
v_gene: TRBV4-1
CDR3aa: CASSRAAGDLSSGANVLTF
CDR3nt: TGCGCCAGCAGCCGAGCTGCAGGGGACCTTAGCTCTGGGGCCAACGTCCTGACTTTC

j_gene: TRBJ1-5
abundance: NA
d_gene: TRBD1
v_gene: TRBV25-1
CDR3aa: CASSEGQGNQPQHF
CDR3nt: TGTGCCAGCAGTGAAGGACAGGGCAATCAGCCCCAGCATTTT

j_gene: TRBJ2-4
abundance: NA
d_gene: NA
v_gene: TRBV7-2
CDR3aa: CASSLGRLNIQYF
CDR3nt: TGTGCCAGCAGCTTAGGGAGGTTAAACATTCAGTACTTC

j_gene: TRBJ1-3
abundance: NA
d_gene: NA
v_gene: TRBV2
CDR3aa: CASSATPSGNTIYF
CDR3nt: TGTGCCAGCAGTGCAACACCATCTGGAAACACCATATATTTT

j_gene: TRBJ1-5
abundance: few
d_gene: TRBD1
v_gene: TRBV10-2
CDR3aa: CASSDRQGVWPQHF
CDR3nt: TGCGCCAGCAGTGACAGACAGGGCGTTTGGCCCCAGCATTTT

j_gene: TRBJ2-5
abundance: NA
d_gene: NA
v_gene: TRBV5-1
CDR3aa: CASSLAPIETQYF
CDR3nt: TGCGCCAGCAGCTTGGCCCCGATCGAGACCCAGTACTTC

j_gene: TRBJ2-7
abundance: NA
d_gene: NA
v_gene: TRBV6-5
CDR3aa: CASKKNRDANYEQYF
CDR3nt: TGTGCCAGCAAAAAGAACCGGGACGCGAACTACGAGCAGTACTTC

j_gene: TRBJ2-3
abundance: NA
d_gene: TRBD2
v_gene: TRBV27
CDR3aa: CASSLHRGGADTQYF
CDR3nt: TGTGCCAGCAGTTTACATCGGGGGGGGGCAGATACGCAGTATTTT

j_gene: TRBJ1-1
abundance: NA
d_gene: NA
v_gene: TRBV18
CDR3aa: CASSPPAVTEAFF
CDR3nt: TGTGCCAGCTCACCACCGGCTGTCACTGAAGCTTTCTTT

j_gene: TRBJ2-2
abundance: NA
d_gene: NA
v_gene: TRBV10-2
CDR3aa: CASIRVVTGELFF
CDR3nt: TGCGCCAGCATCAGGGTTGTTACCGGGGAGCTGTTTTTT

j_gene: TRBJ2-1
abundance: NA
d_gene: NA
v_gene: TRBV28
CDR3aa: CASRSDSPLGQFF
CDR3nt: TGTGCCAGCAGAAGTGACAGCCCCCTTGGGCAGTTCTTC

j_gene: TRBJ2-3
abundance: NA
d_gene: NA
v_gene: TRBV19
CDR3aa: CATMGWGGGTDTQYF
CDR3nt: TGTGCCACGATGGGCTGGGGCGGGGGCACAGATACGCAGTATTTT

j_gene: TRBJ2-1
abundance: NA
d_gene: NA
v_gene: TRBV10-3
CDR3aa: CAISESAHYNEQFF
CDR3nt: TGTGCCATCAGTGAGTCGGCCCATTACAATGAGCAGTTCTTC

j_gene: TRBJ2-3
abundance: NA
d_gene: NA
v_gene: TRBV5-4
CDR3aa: CASSLAQTRSDTQYF
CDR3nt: TGTGCCAGCAGCTTGGCCCAGACGAGGTCAGATACGCAGTATTTT

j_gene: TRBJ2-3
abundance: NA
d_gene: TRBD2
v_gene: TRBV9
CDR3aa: CASSALPLTSDNTDTQYF
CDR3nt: TGTGCCAGCAGCGCCTTACCGTTAACTAGCGACAACACAGATACGCAGTATTTT

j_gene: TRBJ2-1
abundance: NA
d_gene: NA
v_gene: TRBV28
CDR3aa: CASKPSGVYNEQFF
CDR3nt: TGTGCCAGCAAGCCGTCAGGGGTGTACAATGAGCAGTTCTTC

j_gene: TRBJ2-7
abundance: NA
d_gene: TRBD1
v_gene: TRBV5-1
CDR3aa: CASRTGTVGYEQYF
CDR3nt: TGCGCCAGCAGGACAGGGACAGTAGGCTACGAGCAGTACTTC

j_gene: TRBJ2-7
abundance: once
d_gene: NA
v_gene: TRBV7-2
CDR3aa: CASSLAPADPYEQYF
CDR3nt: TGTGCCAGCAGCTTAGCCCCGGCAGACCCCTACGAGCAGTACTTC